Below, 22 T cell receptor beta chains from the same sample are listed, as sequenced in a study of high-grade serous ovarian cancer treatment subgroups. The method was immunoSEQ multiplex PCR; TCRdb's version includes in-frame clones alone and lacks a portion of them. The table shows roughly 980 clones, with 60% to 75% occurring only once. Tumor tissue was taken before any definitive surgery or chemotherapy was given. Sequences were obtained from tumor tissue. The source of these receptors is a human donor with high-grade serous ovarian cancer.

The J gene is TRBJ2-3, the V gene TRBV9; 14 bases are a match to TRBD2. After removal of 3 bases from V and 2 bases from J, the junction contained 5 bases not matched to a gene. The germline gives CDR1 SGDLS, CDR2 YYNGEE. CDR3 size: 17 residues. The CDR3 loop reads CASSGGLAGGYTDTQYF. The CDR3 coding sequence is TGTGCCAGCAGCGGAGGACTAGCGGGAGGTTACACAGATACGCAGTATTTT. The full variable domain, with the rest looked up from reference TRBV9 and TRBJ2-3, is DSGVTQTPKHLITATGQRVTLRCSPRSGDLSVYWYQQSLDQGLQFLIQYYNGEERAKGNILERFSAQQFPDLHSELNLSSLELGDSALYFCASSGGLAGGYTDTQYFGPGTRLTVL.

The chain joins TRBV14 to TRBJ2-7; D is ambiguous. CDR3 length: 12 residues. V was pared by 4 bases and J by 6 bases, with 10 bases between. Germline CDR1 SGHDN, CDR2 FVKESK. The CDR3 is CASSLAPREQYF. CDR3 DNA sequence: TGTGCCAGCAGCCTGGCTCCGCGCGAGCAGTACTTC. The complete variable domain, with remaining parts taken from reference TRBV14 and TRBJ2-7, reads EAGVTQFPSHSVIEKGQTVTLRCDPISGHDNLYWYRRVMGKEIKFLLHFVKESKQDESGMPNNRFLAERTGGTYSTLKVQPAELEDSGVYFCASSLAPREQYFGPGTRLTVT.

This chain links TRBV7-2 with TRBJ2-4; TRBD2 matches 14 bases. CDR1 and CDR2 from the germline V gene are SGHTA and FQGNSA. The CDR3 consists of 18 residues. V trimming: 5 bases; J trimming: 4 bases; junction bases outside the gene matches: 10. The CDR3 DNA follows: TGTGCCAGCAGCCCTACGAGAGGACTAGCGGGGGGAAAAAACATTCAGTACTTC. Amino acid sequence: CASSPTRGLAGGKNIQYF.

This chain links TRBV6-5 with TRBJ2-7, with TRBD1 matching over 7 bases. Germline loops: CDR1 MNHEY, CDR2 SVGAGI. V was clipped by 6 bases and J by 4 bases; unmatched bases: 12. This CDR3 comprises 15 residues. The CDR3 reads CASRSSGTVVYEQYF. CDR3 sequence (DNA): TGTGCCAGCAGATCCTCCGGGACAGTTGTTTACGAGCAGTACTTC.

CDR3 sequence (DNA): TGTGCCAGCAGTTTATGGATAGGAATCAATGAGCAGTTCTTC. Translation gives CASSLWIGINEQFF. The chain is built from TRBV27 and TRBJ2-1, with no clear D. CDR1 is MNHEY and CDR2 is SMNVEV in the germline V gene (reference sequence). The CDR3 covers 14 residues. V lost 1 base to trimming and J lost 6 bases, with 10 bases between them.

The chain carries TRBV6-4 and TRBJ1-4, with TRBD1 matching over 8 bases. Germline values: CDR1 MRHNA, CDR2 SNTAGT. The J segment lost 0 bases and the V segment lost 10 bases, leaving 7 bases of the junction unmatched. The CDR3 runs to 15 residues. The CDR3 spells CATSRGPATNEKLFF. In nucleotides, the CDR3 is TGTGCCACTAGCAGGGGGCCCGCAACTAATGAAAAACTGTTTTTT.

This rearrangement joins TRBV15 to TRBJ2-7; 7 bases agree with TRBD2. V shed 5 bases and J 2 bases; nucleotides not matched to a gene: 9. Germline V gene sequence: CDR1 LNHNV, CDR2 YYDKDF (reference sequence). CDR3 size: 15 residues. CDR3 region: CATSFRGGGAYEQYF. The CDR3 bases are TGTGCCACCAGCTTTCGGGGTGGGGGGGCCTACGAGCAGTACTTC.

In the case of this clone: At one end the junction does not follow the germline gene, possibly because of a read error. The chain carries TRBV7-7 and TRBJ2-7, with D perhaps matching TRBD1 (6 bases). This CDR3 spans 13 amino acids. CDR1 is SSHAT and CDR2 is FNYEAQ in the germline V gene (reference sequence). The CDR3 nucleotides read TGTGCTAGCAGCCCCGTAGGGGGATACGAGCAGTACTTC. It is translated as CASSPVGGYEQYF.

The chain employs TRBV5-4 and TRBJ2-5; 13 bases fit TRBD2. The CDR3 consists of 15 residues. V was pared by 4 bases and J by 5 bases, with 5 bases of the junction left unmatched. The germline V gene has CDR1 SGHNT and CDR2 YYREEE (reference sequence). The CDR3: CASSGLAGEVETQYF. In DNA form, the CDR3 reads TGTGCCAGCAGCGGACTAGCGGGGGAGGTGGAGACCCAGTACTTC.

CDR3 in DNA: TGTGCCAGCAGCTTGGCAGTTTTTGGTCCCGGGATCAGGGCTTTCTTT. Protein sequence: CASSLAVFGPGIRAFF. This sequence joins TRBV5-6 and TRBJ1-1; D not certain. Trimming removed 0 bases from V and 11 bases from J, with 23 bases in between. CDR1 and CDR2 (germline): SGHDT, YYEEEE. The CDR3 runs 16 residues.

V gene TRBV28 combines with J gene TRBJ2-1, with 11 positions matching TRBD2. Germline CDR1 reads MDHEN; CDR2 reads SYDVKM. CDR3 length: 15 residues. V shed 4 bases, J shed 7 bases, and the junction held 6 bases outside the gene matches. The CDR3, as DNA: TGTGCCAGCAGTTCACTAGCGGGAGAAACAAATGAGCAGTTCTTC. Amino acids: CASSSLAGETNEQFF.

Sample share makes this clone hyperexpanded (1% or more). The rearrangement links TRBV25-1 to TRBJ2-5; the D gene is possibly TRBD1 (6 bases). Between the trimmed V and J ends, which lost 5 bases and 0 bases, there was a span of 16 bases. CDR1 and CDR2 from the germline V gene are MGHDK and SYGVNS. The CDR3 contains 16 residues. CDR3 bases: TGTGCCAGCAGTCCAGCTAGGGGACAAAACCAAGAGACCCAGTACTTC. Amino acids: CASSPARGQNQETQYF.

In this sample, this clone turned up once. J is TRBJ2-3 and V is TRBV7-8; D ambiguous. The germline CDR1 and CDR2 sequences are SGHVS and FQNEAQ. There are 16 residues in the CDR3. V was trimmed by 2 bases and J by 4 bases, leaving 16 bases between them. The CDR3 nucleotides read TGTGCCAGCAGCTTATACCCCGTCTGGCGTCCAGATACGCAGTATTTT. Residues: CASSLYPVWRPDTQYF.

This clone came up a few times. The V gene is TRBV5-4, the J gene TRBJ1-2; 9 positions match TRBD1. V lost 5 bases, J lost 0 bases, and 5 bases stayed unmatched. The CDR3 runs 15 residues. CDR1 SGHNT and CDR2 YYREEE come from the germline V gene (reference sequence). The CDR3 protein is CASRTDRGSNYGYTF. The CDR3 nucleotides are TGTGCCAGCAGAACCGACAGGGGGTCTAACTATGGCTACACCTTC.

The V and J genes are TRBV28 and TRBJ2-5; 7 bases align to TRBD1. The CDR3 runs to 17 residues. V was pared by 3 bases and J by 5 bases, with 15 bases of the junction left unmatched. The germline gives CDR1 MDHEN, CDR2 SYDVKM. The CDR3 here is CASSFLPDRSGGETQYF. CDR3 nucleotide sequence: TGTGCCAGCAGTTTCCTGCCGGACAGGAGTGGTGGGGAGACCCAGTACTTC.

This clone was recorded only once. CDR3 loop: CASSPQGAFGNTIYF. The CDR3 coding sequence is TGTGCCAGCAGCCCACAGGGGGCCTTTGGAAACACCATATATTTT. The rearrangement links TRBV5-6 to TRBJ1-3; 9 bases agree with TRBD1. The length of the CDR3 is 15 residues. Germline V gene data show CDR1 as SGHDT and CDR2 as YYEEEE. Unmatched junction bases numbered 5, after V lost 4 bases and J lost 3 bases.

The chain links TRBV28 to TRBJ2-5, with TRBD2 matching over 9 bases. Germline CDR1 MDHEN, CDR2 SYDVKM. J was trimmed by 2 bases and V by 3 bases; bases with no gene match: 4. The CDR3 runs to 15 residues. The CDR3 loop reads CASSFPAGGQETQYF. CDR3 coding DNA: TGTGCCAGCAGTTTTCCTGCGGGAGGGCAAGAGACCCAGTACTTC.

The chain links TRBV11-3 to TRBJ1-5; D ambiguous. CDR1 SGHNT and CDR2 YENEEA come from the germline V gene. Trimming took off 4 bases at V and 6 bases at J, with 7 bases between the two ends. This CDR3 is 12 amino acids long. The DNA for the CDR3 is TGTGCCAGCAGCTCGGGTTCTCAGCCCCAGCATTTT. Its protein is CASSSGSQPQHF.

This clone was detected only a few times. This CDR3 fails to terminate in the conserved phenylalanine or tryptophan, so it likely reflects a read error. The DNA is left out, because the CDR3 cannot be placed on it with certainty; the CDR3 is given as TCRdb lists it. This chain links TRBV22-1 with TRBJ2-6; whether TRBD2, the table's D call, matches the DNA was not checked. TRBV22-1 is flagged as a pseudogene. Inclusive of both ends, the CDR3 amounts to 13 amino acids. This CDR3 is CPGRSNGKRTKSG.

This rearrangement joins TRBV18 to TRBJ2-3; D remains ambiguous. The germline V and J ends were trimmed by 0 bases and 4 bases, with 5 bases remaining between them. This CDR3 spans 13 amino acids. Germline values: CDR1 KGHSH, CDR2 LQKENI. As DNA, the CDR3 is TGTGCCAGCTCACCACCCGTAGCAGATACGCAGTATTTT. This translates into CASSPPVADTQYF.

The chain uses TRBV9 and TRBJ2-7; 7 nucleotides line up with TRBD2. From germline, CDR1 is SGDLS and CDR2 YYNGEE. V lost 0 bases, J lost 4 bases, and 7 bases stayed unmatched. The CDR3 is made up of 15 amino acids. DNA of the CDR3: TGTGCCAGCAGCGTAGGGGGCGGGGGTAATTACGAGCAGTACTTC. Amino acids: CASSVGGGGNYEQYF.

V is TRBV2 and J is TRBJ2-3; the match to TRBD2 covers 10 bases. There are 13 residues in the CDR3. Germline V lookup: CDR1 SNHLY, CDR2 FYNNEI. With 8 bases clipped from V and 1 base from J, the junction kept 0 bases outside the gene matches. CDR3 loop: CASGTSGTDTQYF. CDR3 in DNA: TGTGCCAGCGGGACTAGCGGCACAGATACGCAGTATTTT.